The 26 T cell receptor beta chains presented below share a single source sample, sequenced in a study of T cells after yellow fever vaccination. In TCRdb, the 5' RACE reads were re-called with MiXCR into one record per CDR3 protein. The sample consists of 450,000 to 600,000 distinct CDR3 sequences, roughly 13% of them appearing once. The input for sequencing was PBMCs, taken on the day of the yellow fever booster vaccination. The receptors shown here come from a man younger than 40 who received the YFV17D yellow fever vaccine.

This clonotype showed up just a few times. The rearrangement uses TRBV20-1 and TRBJ2-1; TRBD2 agrees at 9 bases. CDR3 size: 15 residues. J was trimmed by 3 bases and V by 2 bases; bases with no gene match: 5. Germline CDR1 is DFQATT and CDR2 is SNEGSKA (reference sequence). In DNA, the CDR3 is TGCAGTGCTAGATCTCTAGCGGGACTCTACAATGAGCAGTTCTTC. Protein product: CSARSLAGLYNEQFF.

This clonotype occurred a few times. V gene TRBV5-8 combines with J gene TRBJ2-4; 7 bases are shared with TRBD1. CDR3 size: 15 residues. The V gene's germline CDR1 is SGHTS and CDR2 YDEGEE. The V gene end was trimmed by 0 bases and the J gene end by 4 bases; junction bases not matched to a gene: 4. The CDR3 region has the DNA TGTGCCAGCAGCTTGGAAGGGGGCCTAAAAAACATTCAGTACTTC. Its protein is CASSLEGGLKNIQYF.

In its sample, this clonotype was seen a few times. The chain has TRBV7-9 and TRBJ2-7; D uncertain. Per the germline V gene, CDR1 is SEHNR and CDR2 is FQNEAQ (reference sequence). Trimming removed 5 bases at V and 3 bases at J, with 8 bases between. The CDR3 loop spans 12 amino acids. The CDR3 reads CASSQALYEQYF. The CDR3 DNA follows: TGTGCCAGCAGCCAGGCGCTCTACGAGCAGTACTTC.

This clonotype was counted between two and nine times. The chain uses TRBV5-1 and TRBJ2-7; TRBD2 matches 7 bases. Germline V CDR1 and CDR2: SGHRS, YFSETQ. Trimming took 4 bases from V and 5 from J; bases not matched to a gene: 3. The CDR3 consists of 12 residues. CDR3 nucleotide sequence: TGCGCCAGCAGCCCAACTAGCGACGAGCAGTACTTC. Amino acid sequence: CASSPTSDEQYF. The full variable domain, with the rest looked up from reference TRBV5-1 and TRBJ2-7, is KAGVTQTPRYLIKTRGQQVTLSCSPISGHRSVSWYQQTPGQGLQFLFEYFSETQRNKGNFPGRFSGRQFSNSRSEMNVSTLELGDSALYLCASSPTSDEQYFGPGTRLTVT.

The chain links TRBV12-3 or TRBV12-4 to TRBJ2-7, with D hard to call. This CDR3 contains 14 residues. V shed 4 bases and J shed 7 bases, with 17 bases lying between them. In DNA, the CDR3 is TGTGCCAGCAGTTACAGTGGGTCACCGAGTGAGCAGTACTTC. Its protein product is CASSYSGSPSEQYF.

V is TRBV4-2 and J is TRBJ2-3; 8 bases match TRBD2. Germline CDR1 reads LGHNA; CDR2 reads YNFKEQ. The CDR3 spans 17 residues. V was clipped by 4 bases and J by 4 bases; unmatched bases: 13. DNA for the CDR3: TGTGCCAGCAGCCTCCCGGGCAGCGGGAGAGGCGCAGATACGCAGTATTTT. It codes for CASSLPGSGRGADTQYF.

The V call is TRBV5-8, the J call TRBJ1-3, with D hard to call. Germline CDR1 reads SGHTS; CDR2 reads YDEGEE. The CDR3 spans 12 residues. The ends were cut back, 4 bases at V and 9 bases at J, with 11 bases in the middle. The CDR3: CASSVQVGTIYF. The DNA of the CDR3 is TGTGCCAGCAGCGTTCAGGTCGGCACCATATATTTT.

The chain has TRBV5-1 and TRBJ2-1; D not resolved. Germline values: CDR1 SGHRS, CDR2 YFSETQ. CDR3 length equals 13 residues. V lost 0 bases to trimming and J lost 8 bases, with 9 bases between them. The CDR3 protein is CASSLGRADEQFF. CDR3 nucleotide sequence: TGCGCCAGCAGCTTGGGAAGGGCGGATGAGCAGTTCTTC.

The gene calls are TRBV20-1 and TRBJ2-7; 10 nucleotides line up with TRBD2. J was trimmed by 4 bases and V by 4 bases; bases with no gene match: 7. Germline values: CDR1 DFQATT, CDR2 SNEGSKA (reference sequence). This CDR3 region has 14 residues. The CDR3 DNA is TGCAGTGCTACTAGCGGGAGCGCACGGTACGAGCAGTACTTC. It encodes CSATSGSARYEQYF.

This clonotype was seen a few times. The chain employs TRBV11-2 and TRBJ2-5; 10 positions match TRBD2. The junction had 16 bases not matched to a gene; V was cut back by 6 bases and J by 0 bases. The CDR3 runs to 19 residues. Germline CDR1 is SGHAT and CDR2 is FQNNGV. This CDR3 reads CASSPAGTSGMGYQETQYF. CDR3 in DNA: TGTGCCAGCAGTCCAGCCGGCACTAGCGGGATGGGGTACCAAGAGACCCAGTACTTC.

The DNA of the CDR3 is TGTGCCAGCAGCTCCCTAGCTAAAGCCTACGAGCAGTACTTC. This gives the protein CASSSLAKAYEQYF. The rearrangement joins TRBV7-2 to TRBJ2-7; D perhaps matches TRBD2 (5 bases). The CDR3 runs to 14 residues. The germline V gene has CDR1 SGHTA and CDR2 FQGNSA. Between the trimmed V and J ends, which lost 4 bases and 2 bases, there was a span of 12 bases.

This clonotype showed up just a few times. V usage is TRBV6-2 or TRBV6-3 and J usage is TRBJ2-1, with TRBD1 as a possible D gene (5 bases). Germline CDR1 MNHEY, CDR2 SVGEGT. V lost 0 bases and J lost 8, with 17 bases in between. The CDR3 has 16 amino acids. The CDR3 bases are TGTGCCAGCAGTTACTCGGGGCTTGGAGCGTTCGATGAGCAGTTCTTC. It translates to CASSYSGLGAFDEQFF.

This clonotype has just a few counts. V and J are TRBV29-1 and TRBJ2-5; the match to TRBD2 covers 7 bases. The V gene end was trimmed by 8 bases and the J gene end by 5 bases; junction bases not matched to a gene: 8. Germline V gene lookup returns CDR1 SQVTM and CDR2 ANQGSEA. The CDR3 contains 12 residues. CDR3 sequence (DNA): TGCAGCTCCGGGGAGGGATCGGAGACCCAGTACTTC. Its translation is CSSGEGSETQYF.

The chain combines TRBV20-1 with TRBJ2-2, with no clear D. The CDR3 is 14 amino acids. The V gene's germline CDR1 is DFQATT and CDR2 SNEGSKA (reference sequence). Trimming left V 6 bases short and J 2 bases short, with 13 bases between. CDR3 sequence (DNA): TGCAGTGCGGCCCGGGTCTTAAACACCGGGGAGCTGTTTTTT. Its translation: CSAARVLNTGELFF.

This clonotype has more than one count but fewer than ten. The CDR3 DNA reads as TGTGCCAGCAGTTTAAGGGGACTAGCGGGACCAGGTATTAATGAGCAGTTCTTC. Protein product: CASSLRGLAGPGINEQFF. The V call is TRBV28, the J call TRBJ2-1, with 13 bases that match TRBD2. V trimming: 2 bases; J trimming: 7 bases; junction bases outside the gene matches: 11. CDR3 length: 18 amino acids. Germline CDR1 MDHEN, CDR2 SYDVKM.

In this sample, this clonotype turned up a few times. The CDR3 region is CASSSPGRRTEAFF. The CDR3 DNA sequence: TGTGCCAGCAGCTCGCCCGGTCGTAGGACTGAAGCTTTCTTT. This rearrangement joins TRBV5-4 to TRBJ1-1; D remains unclear. Germline V gene data show CDR1 as SGHNT and CDR2 as YYREEE (reference sequence). This CDR3 region has 14 residues. The V gene lost 3 bases and the J gene lost 5 bases, with 14 bases spanning the gap.

There are a few counts of this clonotype. The CDR3 sequence is CSAELGSYNEQFF. DNA for the CDR3: TGCAGTGCCGAACTAGGCTCCTACAATGAGCAGTTCTTC. This chain connects TRBV20-1 to TRBJ2-1, with a tentative D call TRBD2 (5 bases). V was shortened by 6 bases and J by 0 bases, with 9 bases between the two germline ends. The CDR3 consists of 13 residues. Germline V CDR1 and CDR2: DFQATT, SNEGSKA (reference sequence).

This clonotype was counted a few times. This chain uses TRBV7-9 with TRBJ1-5; D gene ambiguous. The CDR3 runs to 14 residues. The V gene's germline CDR1 is SEHNR and CDR2 FQNEAQ (reference sequence). V gave up 1 base and J gave up 1 base, with 5 bases separating them. CDR3 DNA sequence: TGTGCCAGCAGCTTAGATATCAGCAATCAGCCCCAGCATTTT. Its protein product is CASSLDISNQPQHF.

Only one count was recorded for this clonotype. The chain couples TRBV2 to TRBJ2-1; D gene ambiguous. The V gene lost 5 bases and the J gene lost 9 bases, with 11 bases spanning the gap. The CDR3 has 12 amino acids. CDR1 SNHLY and CDR2 FYNNEI come from the germline V gene. The CDR3 DNA sequence: TGTGCCAGCAGTCTCCCGAAAGGTGAGCAGTTCTTC. Its translation: CASSLPKGEQFF. The full variable domain, with the rest looked up from reference TRBV2 and TRBJ2-1, is EPEVTQTPSHQVTQMGQEVILRCVPISNHLYFYWYRQILGQKVEFLVSFYNNEISEKSEIFDDQFSVERPDGSNFTLKIRSTKLEDSAMYFCASSLPKGEQFFGPGTRLTVL.

This clonotype was counted at least ten times. This chain links TRBV20-1 with TRBJ2-4, with TRBD2 matching 9 bases. This CDR3 is built from 15 residues. Germline V gene sequence: CDR1 DFQATT, CDR2 SNEGSKA (reference sequence). With 0 bases clipped from V and 6 bases from J, the junction kept 6 bases outside the gene matches. The CDR3 protein is CSARDPSGTGNIQYF. CDR3 nucleotides: TGCAGTGCTAGAGACCCTAGCGGGACGGGAAACATTCAGTACTTC.

This chain connects TRBV12-3 or TRBV12-4 to TRBJ2-5; the D is unclear. The CDR3 has 13 residues. V was clipped by 2 bases and J by 0 bases, with 4 bases between them. The CDR3 DNA is TGTGCCAGCAGTTTATCACACCAAGAGACCCAGTACTTC. It is translated as CASSLSHQETQYF.

In this sample, this clonotype turned up a few times. The chain combines TRBV18 with TRBJ2-7, with 8 bases aligning to TRBD1. V lost 3 bases to trimming and J lost 1 base; unmatched junction nucleotides: 8. The germline V gene encodes CDR1 KGHSH and CDR2 LQKENI. There are 16 residues in the CDR3. CDR3 DNA sequence: TGTGCCAGCTCACCTATTATGACAGGGGAGTCCTACGAGCAGTACTTC. Amino acid sequence: CASSPIMTGESYEQYF.

V gene TRBV20-1 combines with J gene TRBJ1-2; D ambiguous. The V end lost 1 base, the J end lost 1 base, and 7 bases lay between the germline ends. The CDR3 runs to 13 residues. CDR1 DFQATT and CDR2 SNEGSKA come from the germline V gene (reference sequence). CDR3: CSARAGINYGYTF. The DNA of the CDR3 is TGCAGTGCTAGAGCGGGAATTAACTATGGCTACACCTTC.

CDR3 DNA: TGTGCCAGCAGCTCGGGACAGTCGGCCAAAAACATTCAGTACTTC. Encoded protein: CASSSGQSAKNIQYF. The rearrangement uses TRBV5-4 and TRBJ2-4; 7 nucleotides align to TRBD1. CDR3 length: 15 amino acids. Germline assignment: CDR1 SGHNT and CDR2 YYREEE (reference sequence). J was trimmed by 1 base and V by 3 bases; bases with no gene match: 4.

This clonotype was seen a few times. The rearrangement uses TRBV7-8 and TRBJ1-2; 7 bases are shared with TRBD1. Germline V CDR1 and CDR2: SGHVS, FQNEAQ. Trimming removed 2 bases from V and 0 bases from J; junction bases left unmatched: 3. This CDR3 spans 15 amino acids. CDR3 coding DNA: TGTGCCAGCAGCTTACCGGGACAGACTAACTATGGCTACACCTTC. This translates into CASSLPGQTNYGYTF.

The gene calls are TRBV30 and TRBJ2-1, with 9 bases aligning to TRBD2. Unmatched junction bases numbered 10, after V lost 6 bases and J lost 1 base. Per germline, CDR1 GTSNPN and CDR2 SVGIG (reference sequence). The CDR3 loop spans 16 amino acids. The CDR3 DNA reads TGTGCCTGCAGCCGCGGACTAGCGCAATCCTACAATGAGCAGTTCTTC. Translated: CACSRGLAQSYNEQFF.